The source of this TCR beta chain is a study of T cell responses to AZD1222 COVID-19 vaccine. Study details: The analysis combined second doses at about 4 or about 12 weeks.

Study results and caveats: The repertoires were collected only after the peak T cell response. Reports say nearly half of spike-specific TCRs go after unmutated variant regions. Only a handful of AZD1222 recipients, roughly six in all, had baseline seropositivity.

On this clone: Antigen specificity is unknown.

The germline V gene encodes CDR1 SGHTA and CDR2 FQGNSA. This CDR3 contains 17 residues. V lost 3 bases to trimming and J lost 0 bases; unmatched junction nucleotides: 5. Sequenced by immunoSEQ multiplex PCR; TCRdb stores in-frame clones only, minus some. Altogether 150,000 to 200,000 clones are present, roughly nine tenths being singletons, with the ten largest covering under 2%. This chain uses TRBV7-2 with TRBJ2-6; TRBD1 agrees at 7 bases. This receptor was obtained from an adult in good health. The sample in question was peripheral blood, obtained on day 0 of AZD1222 vaccination. CDR3 in DNA: TGTGCCAGCAGCTTTTGGTCAGGGGGCTCTGGGGCCAACGTCCTGACTTTC. Encoded protein: CASSFWSGGSGANVLTF.